What follows is one TCR beta chain and its context. As yet, its antigen is unknown. TCRdb keeps only in-frame clones here, not all; method: immunoSEQ multiplex PCR. Here the sample spans about 2.3 million clones, 85% to 95% being singletons. The data derive from a study of shared clonotypes between healthy human individuals. About the study: The study drew on two women and a few men aged 18 to 49 as donors. Study observations and caveats: Sequencing of the sorted subsets was shown by rarefaction to be incomplete despite large depth. A limitation of the genetic and exposure-history diversity represented arose from few donors. Donor clonotype sharing was expected to depend on sequencing depth.

The CDR3 is 13 residues long. The germline V gene has CDR1 SQVTM and CDR2 ANQGSEA. Trimming removed 6 bases at V and 0 bases at J, with 9 bases between. This clonotype was obtained from a man younger than 30 in good health. Some clones in this sample may be carry-over from other donors' samples. The rearrangement uses TRBV29-1 and TRBJ1-3; D is ambiguous. Sequences were obtained from naive CD4+ T cells from PBMCs. Indicated subset: CD45RA+ positively selected. In DNA, the CDR3 is TGCAGCGTAGTCCCACCCTCTGGAAACACCATATATTTT. This gives the protein CSVVPPSGNTIYF. The whole variable domain, filled in from reference TRBV29-1 and TRBJ1-3, reads SAVISQKPSRDICQRGTSLTIQCQVDSQVTMMFWYRQQPGQSLTLIATANQGSEATYESGFVIDKFPISRPNLTFSTLTVSNMSPEDSSIYLCSVVPPSGNTIYFGEGSWLTVV.